This T cell receptor beta chain derives from a study of PD-L1 blockade in urothelial cancer. On the study more broadly: Twenty-five of the 29 patients were men with bladder-origin urothelial cancer. Among blood samples, the median T cell count was approximately 150,000. It was at 3 weeks (second dose) and 6 weeks after treatment start that blood was analyzed. Study-level points and caveats: Below-median TCR clonality that was measured in pretreatment blood predicted better survival.

Time point reported: peripheral blood 6 weeks after treatment start. As for this clone: Antigen unknown.

Libraries were prepared by immunoSEQ multiplex PCR; TCRdb keeps only in-frame clonotypes and omits some of them. The sample has about 130,000 clones, roughly 83% seen once. The sequence derives from a man aged 50-59 years with urothelial cancer. The specimen comprised PBMCs, sampled around atezolizumab (anti-PD-L1) treatment.

The CDR3 is CASSLVHGAPFTF. CDR3 DNA: TGTGCCAGCAGCTTAGTACATGGGGCCCCTTTCACCTTC. This sequence joins TRBV7-9 and TRBJ1-2; perhaps TRBD1 as D (5 bases). V was pared by 1 base and J by 13 bases, with 16 bases between. CDR1 and CDR2 (germline): SEHNR, FQNEAQ (reference sequence). This CDR3 is 13 amino acids long.